These 14 T cell receptor beta chains were sequenced from one sample in a study of blood T cell repertoires in COVID-19. Method: immunoSEQ multiplex PCR; TCRdb's copy keeps in-frame clones and lacks some. The sample has fewer than 150,000 clones, around 82% seen once. Input material: PBMCs or T cells enriched from blood (not recorded which). The receptor source for this set is a man over 45 in a cohort exposed to, infected with or recovered from COVID-19 (not recorded which).

The chain combines TRBV18 with TRBJ2-5; a weak D match, TRBD1 (6 bases). The CDR3 is made up of 13 amino acids. V was shortened by 5 bases and J by 1 base, with 8 bases between the two germline ends. Germline CDR1 and CDR2: KGHSH and LQKENI. The DNA of the CDR3 is TGTGCCAGCTCATTACAGGGCCAAGAGACCCAGTACTTC. Its protein product is CASSLQGQETQYF.

This chain uses TRBV6-6 with TRBJ2-1; 10 bases agree with TRBD1. This CDR3 is built from 15 residues. Germline assignment: CDR1 MNHNY and CDR2 SVGAGI (reference sequence). With 5 bases clipped from V and 6 bases from J, the junction kept 7 bases outside the gene matches. CDR3 DNA sequence: TGTGCCAGCAGTCAACCGGGACAGGGGTTCAATGAGCAGTTCTTC. As protein: CASSQPGQGFNEQFF.

V gene TRBV27 combines with J gene TRBJ1-2; TRBD1 matches at 7 bases. CDR3 length equals 13 residues. The germline CDR1 and CDR2 sequences are MNHEY and SMNVEV (reference sequence). V shed 6 bases and J 7 bases; nucleotides not matched to a gene: 8. As DNA, the CDR3 is TGTGCCAGCAGCCTACAGGGGTACGGTGGCTACACCTTC. Its protein is CASSLQGYGGYTF.

The chain combines TRBV12-3 or TRBV12-4 with TRBJ1-1, with a weak D call TRBD1 (5 bases). The V and J ends lost 5 bases and 9 bases respectively, with 13 bases between them. This CDR3 contains 12 residues. DNA of the CDR3: TGTGCCAGCAGTGTTCCCGGGACTAAAGCTTTCTTT. Its translation is CASSVPGTKAFF.

The genes are TRBV6-2 or TRBV6-3 and TRBJ1-4; D remains unclear. Per the germline V gene, CDR1 is MNHEY and CDR2 is SVGEGT. The CDR3 is made up of 11 amino acids. V shed 6 bases and J shed 8 bases, with 7 bases lying between them. In DNA, the CDR3 is TGTGCCAGCAGCCGCGGGGAAAAACTGTTTTTT. Translating gives CASSRGEKLFF.

The chain uses TRBV19 and TRBJ2-5, with a tentative D call TRBD1 (5 bases). Germline CDR1 and CDR2: LNHDA and SQIVND (reference sequence). CDR3 size: 14 residues. Trimming removed 6 bases at V and 5 bases at J, with 16 bases between. CDR3 coding DNA: TGTGCCAGTAGCCCAGGGATTTATGAGGAGACCCAGTACTTC. Translated, it gives CASSPGIYEETQYF.

This rearrangement joins TRBV7-9 to TRBJ2-7; 9 bases match TRBD1. Germline loops: CDR1 SEHNR, CDR2 FQNEAQ (reference sequence). Trimming removed 7 bases from V and 2 bases from J; junction bases left unmatched: 6. There are 14 residues in the CDR3. CDR3 DNA sequence: TGTGCCAGCAACTCGGGACAGGGCCCCTACGAGCAGTACTTC. Its protein product is CASNSGQGPYEQYF.

Notes on this clone: This sequence may be a read error, since a much larger clone differs from it by one base. The CDR3 protein is CASSQERGGQETQYF. The DNA for the CDR3 is TGTGCCAGCAGCCAAGAGAGGGGGGGCCAAGAGACCCAGTACTTC. The chain joins TRBV3-1 (or the pseudogene TRBV3-2) to TRBJ2-5, with D maybe TRBD2 (7 bases). The V end was cut by 0 bases, the J end by 1 base, with 9 bases between. Germline V lookup: CDR1 LGHDT, CDR2 YNNKEL (reference sequence). The CDR3 has 15 amino acids.

The rearrangement joins TRBV9 to TRBJ2-7, with D tentatively TRBD2 (6 bases). Germline V gene lookup returns CDR1 SGDLS and CDR2 YYNGEE. The V gene lost 2 bases and the J gene lost 5 bases, with 11 bases spanning the gap. This CDR3 region has 13 residues. Here the CDR3 reads CASSVGGINEQYF. The CDR3 region has the DNA TGTGCCAGCAGCGTTGGGGGGATCAACGAGCAGTACTTC. The full variable domain, with the rest looked up from reference TRBV9 and TRBJ2-7, is DSGVTQTPKHLITATGQRVTLRCSPRSGDLSVYWYQQSLDQGLQFLIQYYNGEERAKGNILERFSAQQFPDLHSELNLSSLELGDSALYFCASSVGGINEQYFGPGTRLTVT.

In its sample, this clone was seen once. The chain uses TRBV12-3 or TRBV12-4 and TRBJ2-7, with D possibly being TRBD1 (5 bases). The CDR3 is 13 residues long. V gave up 6 bases and J gave up 3 bases, with 12 bases separating them. DNA of the CDR3: TGTGCCAGCAGATCGACAGAACTCTACGAGCAGTACTTC. The encoded protein is CASRSTELYEQYF.

The V and J genes are TRBV28 and TRBJ2-5; TRBD1 is a possible D gene (5 bases). The CDR3 runs to 14 residues. From germline, CDR1 is MDHEN and CDR2 SYDVKM. The V and J ends lost 6 bases and 4 bases respectively, with 15 bases between them. CDR3 sequence (DNA): TGTGCCAGCAGAAAACAGGAGACCCCAGAGACCCAGTACTTC. It specifies CASRKQETPETQYF.

V is TRBV3-1 (or the pseudogene TRBV3-2) and J is TRBJ1-1, with TRBD1 matching over 8 bases. The CDR3 has 15 amino acids. The germline gives CDR1 LGHDT, CDR2 YNNKEL (reference sequence). V was pared by 1 base and J by 4 bases, with 5 bases of the junction left unmatched. CDR3 amino acids: CASSQGRTGPTEAFF. As DNA, the CDR3 is TGTGCCAGCAGCCAAGGCAGGACAGGGCCCACTGAAGCTTTCTTT.

The chain uses TRBV7-9 and TRBJ2-7; TRBD1 aligns across 8 bases. The germline gives CDR1 SEHNR, CDR2 FQNEAQ (reference sequence). Unmatched junction bases numbered 9, after V lost 5 bases and J lost 0 bases. The CDR3 has 16 residues. The CDR3 DNA reads TGTGCCAGCAGCCCCGCGACAGGGGTTATCTCCTACGAGCAGTACTTC. It encodes CASSPATGVISYEQYF.

The chain uses TRBV5-1 and TRBJ2-2; D is perhaps TRBD2 (5 bases). Germline CDR1 and CDR2: SGHRS and YFSETQ. The CDR3 is 15 residues long. V gave up 5 bases and J gave up 4 bases, with 15 bases separating them. CDR3 sequence: CASSFQDWGTGELFF. CDR3 sequence (DNA): TGCGCCAGCAGTTTTCAGGACTGGGGCACCGGGGAGCTGTTTTTT.